The rows below give T cell receptor beta chains drawn from one sample of a study of PD-L1 blockade in urothelial cancer. The assay was immunoSEQ multiplex PCR, and TCRdb's table has in-frame clones only and misses some. The data show approximately 100,000 clones, around 82% seen once. The sequences come from PBMCs, collected around atezolizumab (anti-PD-L1) treatment. The source of these receptors is a man aged 45-65 years with urothelial cancer. Both conserved end residues are part of each CDR3. D genes are given only for firm matches. A clone size is listed for some rows: how often the clone was seen (once, few, many), or a class if it is expanded.

J | D | V | size | DNA | CDR3
TRBJ2-7 | TRBD1 | TRBV18 | - | TGTGCCAGCTCACAAGGGGTATCCGGGACAGGGCGGTACGAGCAGTACTTC | CASSQGVSGTGRYEQYF
TRBJ2-7 | TRBD2 | TRBV27 | - | TGTGCCAGCAGTCCCTCCACCTTCCACAGAGAAGCGGGAGCAAGGGTCCACGAGCAGTACTTC | CASSPSTFHREAGARVHEQYF
TRBJ1-1 | - | TRBV6-1 | - | TGTGCCAGCACCCTAATTACAGGGAACACTGAAGCTTTCTTT | CASTLITGNTEAFF
TRBJ1-5 | - | TRBV5-1 | - | TGCGCCAGCAGCTTCGGGACACCCGATCAGCCCCAGCATTTT | CASSFGTPDQPQHF
TRBJ1-2 | TRBD1 | TRBV10-2 | - | TGCGCCAGCAGGGGGACAGGGGCCTATGGCTACACCTTC | CASRGTGAYGYTF
TRBJ1-1 | TRBD1 | TRBV5-1 | - | TGCGCCAGCAGCTTCACAGGGGCGAACACTGAAGCTTTCTTT | CASSFTGANTEAFF
TRBJ2-1 | TRBD1 | TRBV5-1 | - | TGCGCCAGCAGCTTTCGACAGGGGCTTGGCAATGAGCAGTTCTTC | CASSFRQGLGNEQFF
TRBJ2-2 | TRBD2 | TRBV28 | - | TGTGCCAGCATATCGGGGGGAACGAACACCGGGGAGCTGTTTTTT | CASISGGTNTGELFF
TRBJ2-1 | - | TRBV13 | - | TGTGCCAGCAGCTTTGGTGAACTAGCAGGCTATGAGCAGTTCTTC | CASSFGELAGYEQFF
TRBJ2-7 | TRBD2 | TRBV6-5 | - | TGTGCCAGCAGTTACGTAGCGGGAGGCTACGAGCAGTACTTC | CASSYVAGGYEQYF
TRBJ2-7 | - | TRBV28 | - | TGTGCCAGCAGCCAGGCGGGGTCTCTCTCCTACGAGCAGTACTTC | CASSQAGSLSYEQYF
TRBJ2-3 | TRBD2 | TRBV28 | - | TGTGCCAGCAGTCCAACCGGTTGGACTAGCGGCACAGATACGCAGTATTTT | CASSPTGWTSGTDTQYF
TRBJ2-3 | - | TRBV2 | many | TGTGCCAGCATACCCGCCGGGACAGATACGCAGTATTTT | CASIPAGTDTQYF
TRBJ2-7 | TRBD1 | TRBV15 | - | TGTGCCACCAGCCGGAAAACTATGGGGGCGGGACAGGGGTCCTACGAGCAGTACTTC | CATSRKTMGAGQGSYEQYF
TRBJ2-5 | TRBD2 | TRBV5-6 | once | TGTGCCAGCAGCTCACGGGGGACTAGCGGGATTCAAGAGACCCAGTACTTC | CASSSRGTSGIQETQYF
TRBJ2-7 | - | TRBV6-5 | few | TGTGCCAGCAGTTACACTTCCTACGAGCAGTACTTC | CASSYTSYEQYF
TRBJ2-1 | - | TRBV18 | - | TGTGCCAGCTCACATAAACAAGTCAATGAGCAGTTCTTC | CASSHKQVNEQFF
TRBJ2-1 | - | TRBV7-9 | once | TGTGCCAGCAGCCAGGGGCGGGCGGGAGCCGGAGAGCAGTTCTTC | CASSQGRAGAGEQFF
TRBJ1-1 | - | TRBV28 | - | TGTGCCAGCAGTTCCTATACCAGGGGGAACACTGAAGCTTTCTTT | CASSSYTRGNTEAFF
TRBJ2-2 | TRBD2 | TRBV5-4 | - | TGTGCCAGCAGCTTGGCGGGACTAGCGGGAGGTGTCGGGGAGCTGTTTTTT | CASSLAGLAGGVGELFF
TRBJ2-5 | - | TRBV7-9 | - | TGTGCCAGCAGCCGGGACACCCAAGAGACCCAGTACTTC | CASSRDTQETQYF
TRBJ2-7 | TRBD2 | TRBV6-4 | - | TGTGCCAGCAGTGAGACTAGCGGGGCTTCCGAGCAGTACTTC | CASSETSGASEQYF
TRBJ2-7 | - | TRBV11-2 | few | TGTGCCAGCAGCTTAGATATTCGGGAGATCTACGAGCAGTACTTC | CASSLDIREIYEQYF
TRBJ1-1 | TRBD1 | TRBV20-1 | few | TGCAGGGACAGGGGCTTTGAAGCTTTCTTT | CRDRGFEAFF
TRBJ2-1 | - | TRBV7-9 | few | TGTGCCAGCAGCTTAGCGGCTAGTCATGAGCAGTTCTTC | CASSLAASHEQFF
TRBJ2-3 | - | TRBV6-5 | - | TGTGCCAGCAGTGCTGCGGGACGCACAGATACGCAGTATTTT | CASSAAGRTDTQYF
TRBJ2-1 | TRBD2 | TRBV28 | - | TGTGCCAGCAGTACAACTAGACTAGCGGGAGCTTATGAGCAGTTCTTC | CASSTTRLAGAYEQFF
TRBJ2-7 | TRBD2 | TRBV28 | - | TGTGCCAGCCTAGCGGCCTACGAGCAGTACTTC | CASLAAYEQYF
TRBJ2-1 | - | TRBV5-1 | - | TGCGCCAGCAGCTTGTACGGAGACAATGAGCAGTTCTTC | CASSLYGDNEQFF
TRBJ1-1 | - | TRBV19 | once | TGTGCCAGTAGTTTCCCCTCGGCTGAAGCTTTCTTT | CASSFPSAEAFF
TRBJ2-1 | TRBD2 | TRBV6-1 | - | TGTGCCAGCAGTGGGACTAGCGGGCGATTCTCCTACAATGAGCAGTTCTTC | CASSGTSGRFSYNEQFF
TRBJ2-2 | - | TRBV7-9 | few | TGTGCCAGCAGCTCTCGGGGTGCCGCGAACACCGGGGAGCTGTTTTTT | CASSSRGAANTGELFF
TRBJ2-3 | - | TRBV5-1 | few | TGCGCCAGCAGCTTTCTAGATACGCAGTATTTT | CASSFLDTQYF
TRBJ1-1 | - | TRBV28 | - | TGTGCCAGCCAACGGGGGAAGGCTTTCTTT | CASQRGKAFF
TRBJ2-7 | TRBD1 | TRBV5-8 | - | TGTGCCAGCAGCGAGGGACAGGGATCTATCGACGAGCAGTACTTC | CASSEGQGSIDEQYF
TRBJ2-1 | TRBD2 | TRBV15 | - | TGTGCCACCAGCAGAGAAACGGGACTAGGCGTCTTC | CATSRETGLGVF
TRBJ1-1 | - | TRBV9 | - | TGTGCCAGCAGCGTAAGTCCGGGGAACACTGAAGCTTTCTTT | CASSVSPGNTEAFF
TRBJ2-2 | TRBD2 | TRBV25-1 | - | TGTGCCAGTAAGCTAGCGGGAGATCTCGGGGAGCTGTTTTTT | CASKLAGDLGELFF
TRBJ2-5 | TRBD2 | TRBV13 | - | TGTGCCAGCAGCCCCGACCGATCTACTAGCGCCCTTCAAGAGACCCAGTACTTC | CASSPDRSTSALQETQYF
TRBJ1-4 | TRBD1 | TRBV18 | - | TGTGCCAGCTCACCTGGGACAGGGGTTGAAAAACTGTTTTTT | CASSPGTGVEKLFF
TRBJ2-7 | - | TRBV7-6 | - | TGTGCCAGCAGCTTAGCGCAAGGAGGGACCTACGAGCAGTACTTC | CASSLAQGGTYEQYF
TRBJ2-1 | TRBD2 | TRBV27 | - | TGTGCCAGCAGTCGAAAAGCGGGAGGCGAGTACAATGAGCAGTTCTTC | CASSRKAGGEYNEQFF
TRBJ2-3 | TRBD2 | TRBV18 | - | TGTGCCAGCTCACCAAGGCGGGGGGGATCCCCGGGCACAGATACGCAGTATTTT | CASSPRRGGSPGTDTQYF
TRBJ2-5 | - | TRBV5-1 | - | TGCGCCAGCAGCTTTCTGGCTCGACAAGAGACCCAGTACTTC | CASSFLARQETQYF
TRBJ1-5 | TRBD1 | TRBV7-2 | - | TGTGCCAGCAGCCTAAGGGACAGGGGGCCAACTTATAGCAATCAGCCCCAGCATTTT | CASSLRDRGPTYSNQPQHF
TRBJ1-1 | - | TRBV5-6 | - | TGTGCCAGCAGCTTTTTCGTAGGGGCTCATGAAGCTTTCTTT | CASSFFVGAHEAFF
TRBJ1-4 | - | TRBV5-6 | - | TGTGCCAGCAGCACCGGACAGTCTTTCACTAATGAAAAACTGTTTTTT | CASSTGQSFTNEKLFF
TRBJ2-7 | TRBD1 | TRBV30 | - | TGTGCCTGGACTCGACAGGGTGAGCAGTACTTC | CAWTRQGEQYF
TRBJ2-7 | TRBD2 | TRBV6-5 | few | TGTGCCAGCAGTTACAGCGGGGACGGGCCTTCCGAGCAGTACTTC | CASSYSGDGPSEQYF
TRBJ2-7 | TRBD2 | TRBV10-3 | - | TGTGCCATCAGTGACGTAGCGGGAGGGCCGGGTAACGAGCAGTACTTC | CAISDVAGGPGNEQYF